This T cell receptor (beta chain) was captured by sequencing in a study of radiotherapy plus CTLA-4 blockade in lung cancer. Data came from immunoSEQ multiplex PCR; TCRdb stores just in-frame clones and leaves some out. This sample carries some 120,000 clones, 81% of them seen once, and the ten largest clones take around 3%. The V end was cut by 7 bases, the J end by 7 bases, with 16 bases between. The CDR3 totals 13 residues. Germline V gene data show CDR1 as KGHSH and CDR2 as LQKENI. People whose metastatic non-small-cell lung cancer was chemo-refractory got focal radiation along with CTLA-4 blockade by ipilimumab.

The clonotype comes from a human donor with non-small cell lung cancer that progressed on radiotherapy plus ipilimumab. Some clones in this sample may be carry-over from other donors' samples. The chain joins TRBV18 to TRBJ1-2; D is possibly TRBD1 (6 bases). The sequenced sample was peripheral blood, obtained from a patient treated with radiotherapy plus ipilimumab. CDR3: CASFPLQGSGYTF. DNA of the CDR3: TGTGCCAGCTTTCCCTTACAGGGATCTGGCTACACCTTC.